This TCR beta chain was profiled in a study of shared clonotypes between healthy human individuals. Source study methods: ImmunoSEQ gave junction-only sequences without quality scores, so filtering differed. Measured with immunoSEQ multiplex PCR; TCRdb has only the in-frame clones, and not every one. The V and J calls and clone size were taken over from that table, and D and trimming were inferred from the DNA. The sample holds more than 550,000 clones, roughly 94% seen once. Notes on the study in general: Compared with memory subsets, naive subsets generally had larger estimated richness. The naive CD4 repertoires of four donors were compared, and approximately 4.7% of clonotypes were shared.

CD8 cells regarded as naive lacked CD45RO, were positively chosen for CCR7, and omitted terminally differentiated effector memory CD45RA+ cells. The table lists this clone with a count of one. What it recognizes is unknown. The sample contains more than one DNA sequence encoding this CDR3. The V gene's germline CDR1 is MNHEY and CDR2 SMNVEV (reference sequence). The V end lost 3 bases, the J end lost 5 bases, and 3 bases lay between the germline ends. The CDR3 is 11 residues long. The specimen was naive CD8+ T cells sorted from blood. The chain combines TRBV27 with TRBJ2-3, with D uncertain. The receptor comes from a man aged 25 to 40 in good health. CDR3 DNA: TGTGCCAGCAGTTTTCGAGATACGCAGTATTTT. This codes for CASSFRDTQYF.